This T cell receptor beta chain is drawn from a study of blood T cell repertoires in COVID-19. Overall study context: There were acute and convalescent COVID-19 samples, and they came from the United States, Italy and Spain.

Original handling: By means of reference gene primer amplification, nucleated cell counts were estimated. Only in-frame clones appear in the TCRdb table, and some are missing; sequencing was by immunoSEQ multiplex PCR. That table gives V, J and clone size, and the DNA gave D and trimming. The repertoire holds around 100,000 clones, just under 80% seen once, with around 29% in the top ten. Germline CDR1 is SGDLS and CDR2 is YYNGEE. There are 18 residues in the CDR3. V shed 4 bases, J shed 0 bases, and the junction held 8 bases outside the gene matches. This sequence was found in a man between 65 and 79 years old with active or convalescent COVID-19. The specimen was peripheral blood. The chain combines TRBV9 with TRBJ2-3; the match to TRBD2 covers 13 bases. CDR3 sequence (DNA): TGTGCCAGCAGCCGGGGACTAGCGGGGCCTACTAGCACAGATACGCAGTATTTT. Protein product: CASSRGLAGPTSTDTQYF. Looking up the rest from reference TRBV9 and TRBJ2-3 gives the full variable domain: DSGVTQTPKHLITATGQRVTLRCSPRSGDLSVYWYQQSLDQGLQFLIQYYNGEERAKGNILERFSAQQFPDLHSELNLSSLELGDSALYFCASSRGLAGPTSTDTQYFGPGTRLTVL.